The present TCR beta chain was sequenced within a study of immune heterogeneity within non-small cell lung tumors. Findings and limits, study-wide: Some T-cell receptor beta clonotypes occurred at high frequency. These high-frequency clonotypes were largely distinct between individual patients. Site-unique high-frequency clones occurred alongside identical dominant CDR3 beta clonotypes that recurred across tumor sites within a patient.

TCRs were amplified from approximately 600 ng gDNA of bulk tumor per sample. Several far-apart biopsies were taken per primary tumor during surgery. Each patient presented with untreated, newly diagnosed non-small cell lung cancer and received curative surgery. This clonotype was seen a handful of times. The antigen is unknown. TCR beta CDR3 regions came from multiplex PCR with 32 forward V and 13 reverse J primers. TCRdb reprocessed the multiplex PCR reads via MiXCR and lists one record per CDR3 protein. The sample lists fewer than 3,500 distinct CDR3 sequences; approximately 53% were seen once. The CDR3 sequence is 12 residues long. Between the trimmed V and J ends, which lost 5 bases and 8 bases, there was a span of 12 bases. The germline gives CDR1 SNHLY, CDR2 FYNNEI.

This chain connects TRBV2 to TRBJ1-2, with D possibly being TRBD1 (6 bases). Sequenced: lung tumor tissue. The clonotype comes from a man in his 70s with non-small cell lung cancer. CDR3 sequence: CASSRQGRGYTF. The CDR3 DNA reads as TGTGCCAGCAGTAGGCAGGGGAGAGGCTACACCTTC.